There are a few counts of the clone carrying this T cell receptor beta chain. Its antigen is not known. This record belongs to a study of blood T cells in healthy people across ages. Study observations and caveats: Long-lived donors carried more naive CD4+ cells and greater diversity than aged donors. What prevented conclusive comparison of naive and antigen-experienced cells was that PBMCs were unsorted.

From germline, CDR1 is SGDLS and CDR2 YYNGEE. The V gene end was trimmed by 5 bases and the J gene end by 0 bases; junction bases not matched to a gene: 13. The CDR3 contains 17 residues. The authors ran a second PCR of about 7 to 12 cycles using a sample-barcoded 5' primer and a J-beta primer mix. TCRdb redid the calling of the 5' RACE reads with MiXCR, one entry per CDR3 protein. The table shows around 1,800,000 distinct CDR3 sequences, with approximately 39% occurring only once. The rearrangement links TRBV9 to TRBJ2-5, with 7 bases matching TRBD1. This TCR was recovered from a human donor in good health. Specimen: blood. The CDR3 protein is CASSGSVGTADQETQYF. The CDR3 DNA reads TGTGCCAGCAGTGGGTCGGTCGGGACAGCAGACCAAGAGACCCAGTACTTC.